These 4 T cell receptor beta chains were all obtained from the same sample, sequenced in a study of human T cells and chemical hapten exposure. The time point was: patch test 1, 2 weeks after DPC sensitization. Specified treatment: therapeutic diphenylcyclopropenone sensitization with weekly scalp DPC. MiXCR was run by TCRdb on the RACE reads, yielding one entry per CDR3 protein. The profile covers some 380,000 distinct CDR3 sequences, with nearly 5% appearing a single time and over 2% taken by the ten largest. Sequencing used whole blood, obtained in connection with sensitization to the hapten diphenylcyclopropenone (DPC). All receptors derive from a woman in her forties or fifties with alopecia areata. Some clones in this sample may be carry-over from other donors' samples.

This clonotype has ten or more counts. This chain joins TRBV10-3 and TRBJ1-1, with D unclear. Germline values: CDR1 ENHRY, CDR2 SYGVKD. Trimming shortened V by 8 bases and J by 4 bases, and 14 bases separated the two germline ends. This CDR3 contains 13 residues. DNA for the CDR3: TGTGCCATCGCCTCCACCCGAGGCACTGAAGCTTTCTTT. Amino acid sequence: CAIASTRGTEAFF.

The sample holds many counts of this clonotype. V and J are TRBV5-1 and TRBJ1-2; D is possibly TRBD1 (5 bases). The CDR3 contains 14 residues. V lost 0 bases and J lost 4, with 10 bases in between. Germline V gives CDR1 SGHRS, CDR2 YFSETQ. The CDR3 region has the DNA TGCGCCAGCAGCTTGGCGGGGGAGCTCTATGGCTACACCTTC. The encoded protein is CASSLAGELYGYTF.

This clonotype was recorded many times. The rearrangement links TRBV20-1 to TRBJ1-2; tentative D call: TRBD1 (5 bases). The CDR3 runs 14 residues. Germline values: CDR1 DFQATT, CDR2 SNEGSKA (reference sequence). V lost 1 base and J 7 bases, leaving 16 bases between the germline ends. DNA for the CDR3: TGCAGTGCTAGAGTTTTGGGGGGTCTCCCTGGCTACACCTTC. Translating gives CSARVLGGLPGYTF.

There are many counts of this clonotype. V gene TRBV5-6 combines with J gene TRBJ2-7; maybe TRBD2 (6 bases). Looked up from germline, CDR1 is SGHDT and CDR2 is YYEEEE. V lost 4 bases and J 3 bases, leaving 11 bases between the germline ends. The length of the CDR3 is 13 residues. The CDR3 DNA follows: TGTGCCAGCAGCCCGGGACTCCGCTACGAGCAGTACTTC. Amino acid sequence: CASSPGLRYEQYF.